The clone carrying this T cell receptor beta chain is medium-sized by share. Its specificity is not known. Coverage ceases 3 residues before the CDR3 finishes, and the germline J gene fills in the end. Sequencing input was equivalent genomic DNA from CVID and controls. The table came from immunoSEQ multiplex PCR; TCRdb's copy has only in-frame clones and leaves some out. The repertoire shows 15,000 to 20,000 clones, none seen only once; the top ten take 5.5% to 8.5%. This record belongs to a study of T cell clonality in common variable immunodeficiency. Losses at the gene ends were 10 bases for V and 0 bases for J; bases not matched to a gene: 16. The length of the CDR3 is 18 residues. Study observations and caveats: Fewer TCRbeta clones were shared among CVID subjects than controls. Reportedly, TCR beta sequences from common variable immunodeficiency showed fewer deletions and N-nucleotide insertions.

CVID subjects were 15 or so female and around 31 male, aged about 8 to 65. The V gene is TRBV6-7, the J gene TRBJ1-3; the match to TRBD1 covers 9 bases. TRBV6-7 is an open reading frame whose function is uncertain. The origin of this receptor is a human donor with common variable immunodeficiency. The sequenced material came from peripheral blood mononuclear cells. The CDR3 here is CANARGTGGDHSGNTIYF. Incomplete CDR3 DNA: TGTGCCAACGCCCGAGGAACAGGGGGCGATCACTCTGGAAACACC.